These T cell receptor beta chains were read from a single sample in a study of Ad26.COV2.S vaccination and SARS-CoV-2 variants. Assay used: immunoSEQ multiplex PCR; TCRdb lists only in-frame clones, some missing. The data contain 380,000 or so clones, 75% to 90% of them singletons. The sample here was peripheral blood, taken in a trial of Ad26.COV2.S vaccine versus placebo. Every receptor here comes from a person between 18 and 59 years old who received the Ad26.COV2.S COVID-19 vaccine or a placebo. CDR3s include the opening cysteine and the closing phenylalanine or tryptophan. D genes are given only for firm matches. The size entry is marked missing in some rows and otherwise reads once, few, many or a size class.

size: NA
D: NA
J: TRBJ2-7
V: TRBV5-1
CDR3: CASSLTGTSYEQYF
DNA: TGCGCCAGCAGCTTGACGGGGACCTCCTACGAGCAGTACTTC

size: NA
D: TRBD1
J: TRBJ1-4
V: TRBV5-3
CDR3: CARSSTLPGQGRATNEKLFF
DNA: TGTGCCAGAAGCTCAACCTTACCTGGACAGGGACGAGCAACTAATGAAAAACTGTTTTTT

size: once
D: NA
J: TRBJ1-1
V: TRBV30
CDR3: CAWSVRRGGLNTEAFF
DNA: TGTGCCTGGAGTGTAAGGCGGGGTGGGTTGAACACTGAAGCTTTCTTT

size: NA
D: TRBD2
J: TRBJ2-3
V: TRBV7-9
CDR3: CASSLATSGSTDTQYF
DNA: TGTGCCAGCAGCTTAGCAACTAGCGGGAGCACAGATACGCAGTATTTT

size: NA
D: NA
J: TRBJ1-6
V: TRBV6-1
CDR3: CASSDRGAGTYNSPLHF
DNA: TGTGCCAGCAGTGACAGGGGCGCAGGTACCTATAATTCACCCCTCCACTTT

size: NA
D: NA
J: TRBJ1-1
V: TRBV2
CDR3: CASTKNTEAFF
DNA: TGTGCCAGCACAAAGAACACTGAAGCTTTCTTT

size: NA
D: NA
J: TRBJ1-1
V: TRBV3-1/TRBV3-2
CDR3: CASSQPGPTNTEAFF
DNA: TGTGCCAGCAGCCAACCGGGACCGACAAACACTGAAGCTTTCTTT

size: NA
D: NA
J: TRBJ1-2
V: TRBV19
CDR3: CASSIWGYGYTF
DNA: TGTGCCAGTAGTATTTGGGGCTATGGCTACACCTTC

size: NA
D: NA
J: TRBJ2-3
V: TRBV5-1
CDR3: CASSLVNPGGDTQYF
DNA: TGCGCCAGCAGCTTGGTAAATCCCGGTGGAGATACGCAGTATTTT

size: NA
D: TRBD1
J: TRBJ1-5
V: TRBV2
CDR3: CASNSYSGGGQPQHF
DNA: TGTGCCAGCAATAGCTATTCAGGGGGTGGTCAGCCCCAGCATTTT

size: once
D: NA
J: TRBJ1-6
V: TRBV7-2
CDR3: CASSLPGRNSPLHF
DNA: TGTGCCAGCAGCTTACCGGGGAGAAATTCACCCCTCCACTTT

size: NA
D: NA
J: TRBJ2-3
V: TRBV4-1
CDR3: CASSQEPLGAVTQYF
DNA: TGCGCCAGCAGCCAAGAGCCTTTAGGGGCTGTTACGCAGTATTTT

size: NA
D: TRBD1
J: TRBJ1-4
V: TRBV5-5
CDR3: CASSLTGVATNEKLFF
DNA: TGTGCCAGCAGTCTTACAGGGGTTGCAACTAATGAAAAACTGTTTTTT

size: NA
D: NA
J: TRBJ2-2
V: TRBV5-1
CDR3: CASSLTQDTGELFF
DNA: TGCGCCAGCAGCTTGACCCAGGACACCGGGGAGCTGTTTTTT

size: few
D: NA
J: TRBJ1-1
V: TRBV7-9
CDR3: CASSFGMGTGTEAFF
DNA: TGTGCCAGCAGCTTTGGGATGGGCACTGGCACTGAAGCTTTCTTT

size: NA
D: NA
J: TRBJ1-1
V: TRBV19
CDR3: CASRISNTEAFF
DNA: TGTGCCAGTCGAATTTCGAACACTGAAGCTTTCTTT

size: NA
D: NA
J: TRBJ2-1
V: TRBV27
CDR3: CASSLSREGEQFF
DNA: TGTGCCAGCAGTTTATCTCGGGAAGGTGAGCAGTTCTTC

size: NA
D: NA
J: TRBJ2-7
V: TRBV4-3
CDR3: CASSQVSGSYEQYF
DNA: TGCGCCAGCAGCCAAGTTTCGGGTTCCTACGAGCAGTACTTC

size: NA
D: TRBD2
J: TRBJ2-1
V: TRBV10-3
CDR3: CAIRPSGRARDEQFF
DNA: TGTGCCATCAGGCCAAGCGGGAGGGCGAGGGATGAGCAGTTCTTC

size: NA
D: TRBD2
J: TRBJ2-5
V: TRBV7-3
CDR3: CASSLGGTSGEKETQYF
DNA: TGTGCCAGCAGCTTAGGAGGGACTAGCGGGGAAAAAGAGACCCAGTACTTC

size: once
D: NA
J: TRBJ1-2
V: TRBV18
CDR3: CASSPAGDYGYTF
DNA: TGTGCCAGCTCACCAGCAGGGGACTATGGCTACACCTTC

size: NA
D: NA
J: TRBJ2-1
V: TRBV2
CDR3: CATSPRSYNEQFF
DNA: TGTGCCACCTCCCCCAGGTCCTACAATGAGCAGTTCTTC

size: NA
D: NA
J: TRBJ2-5
V: TRBV6-6
CDR3: CASSQFHTETQYF
DNA: TGTGCCAGCAGCCAATTCCACACGGAGACCCAGTACTTC

size: NA
D: NA
J: TRBJ2-7
V: TRBV6-2/TRBV6-3
CDR3: CASSYSGHPEQYF
DNA: TGTGCCAGCAGTTACTCGGGTCACCCCGAGCAGTACTTC

size: NA
D: NA
J: TRBJ1-2
V: TRBV9
CDR3: CASSVHQGIDGYTF
DNA: TGTGCCAGCAGCGTCCATCAGGGGATAGACGGCTACACCTTC

size: NA
D: TRBD1
J: TRBJ1-1
V: TRBV28
CDR3: CASSLLDRAGGPVETFF
DNA: TGTGCCAGCAGTTTACTGGACAGGGCGGGAGGTCCGGTGGAGACTTTCTTT

size: NA
D: NA
J: TRBJ1-4
V: TRBV13
CDR3: CASSLRSVGEKLFF
DNA: TGTGCCAGCAGCTTACGGAGTGTCGGTGAAAAACTGTTTTTT

size: NA
D: TRBD2
J: TRBJ2-1
V: TRBV28
CDR3: CASSLRTSGRNNEQFF
DNA: TGTGCCAGCAGCCTTAGGACTAGCGGGAGGAACAATGAGCAGTTCTTC

size: NA
D: NA
J: TRBJ2-2
V: TRBV24-1
CDR3: CATSDQEVANTGELFF
DNA: TGTGCCACCAGTGATCAGGAGGTCGCGAACACCGGGGAGCTGTTTTTT

size: once
D: TRBD1
J: TRBJ1-6
V: TRBV9
CDR3: CASSLRDRYNSPLHF
DNA: TGTGCCAGCAGCCTTCGGGACAGATATAATTCACCCCTCCACTTT

size: NA
D: TRBD2
J: TRBJ2-1
V: TRBV5-1
CDR3: CASSTPRLAGGYNEQFF
DNA: TGCGCCAGCAGCACCCCGCGACTAGCGGGAGGCTACAATGAGCAGTTCTTC

size: NA
D: NA
J: TRBJ2-2
V: TRBV24-1
CDR3: CATSVLGVPMNTGELFF
DNA: TGTGCCACCAGTGTGTTAGGTGTTCCGATGAACACCGGGGAGCTGTTTTTT

size: NA
D: TRBD2
J: TRBJ2-7
V: TRBV7-2
CDR3: CASTLAGSYEQYF
DNA: TGTGCCAGCACCCTAGCGGGGTCCTACGAGCAGTACTTC

size: NA
D: NA
J: TRBJ1-4
V: TRBV7-9
CDR3: CASSDRTGTDEKLFF
DNA: TGTGCCAGCAGCGACCGGACCGGCACTGATGAAAAACTGTTTTTT

size: NA
D: NA
J: TRBJ1-2
V: TRBV19
CDR3: CASSDRDGIGYYGYTF
DNA: TGTGCCAGTAGTGATCGGGACGGGATAGGATACTATGGCTACACCTTC

size: NA
D: NA
J: TRBJ2-3
V: TRBV4-1
CDR3: CASSQDFGQGLLMPDTQYF
DNA: TGCGCCAGCAGCCAAGATTTTGGTCAGGGATTGTTAATGCCAGATACGCAGTATTTT

size: NA
D: NA
J: TRBJ2-5
V: TRBV30
CDR3: CAWSAPGVRETQYF
DNA: TGTGCCTGGAGTGCCCCGGGAGTTAGAGAGACCCAGTACTTC